This T cell receptor beta chain was recovered during a study of blood T cell repertoires in COVID-19. Turning to the study itself: Some COVID-19 samples were acute and others convalescent; all came from the United States, Italy and Spain.

The table came from immunoSEQ multiplex PCR; TCRdb's copy has only in-frame clones and leaves some out. Of roughly 230,000 clones in the sample, 75% to 85% were seen once. The germline gives CDR1 MNHEY, CDR2 SVGAGI. V trimming: 2 bases; J trimming: 5 bases; junction bases outside the gene matches: 5. This CDR3 spans 15 amino acids. The V and J genes are TRBV6-5 and TRBJ2-2, with 7 bases fitting TRBD1. Source material: peripheral blood. This clonotype originated in a woman between 50 and 59 years old with acute or convalescent COVID-19. CDR3 bases: TGTGCCAGCAGTTACCCGCAGGGGGAGACCGGGGAGCTGTTTTTT. This codes for CASSYPQGETGELFF.